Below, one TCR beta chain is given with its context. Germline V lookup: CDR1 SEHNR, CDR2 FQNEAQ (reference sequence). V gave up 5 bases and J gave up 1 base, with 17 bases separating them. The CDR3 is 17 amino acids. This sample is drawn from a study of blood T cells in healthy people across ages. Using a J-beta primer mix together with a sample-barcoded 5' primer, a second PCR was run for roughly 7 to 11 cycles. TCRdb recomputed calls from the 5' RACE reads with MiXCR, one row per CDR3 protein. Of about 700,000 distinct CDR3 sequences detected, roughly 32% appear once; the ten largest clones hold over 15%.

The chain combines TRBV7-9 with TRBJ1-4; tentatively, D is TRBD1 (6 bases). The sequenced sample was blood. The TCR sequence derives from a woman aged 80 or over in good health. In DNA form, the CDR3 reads TGTGCCAGCAGCCAGAGGGGGGGAGAGGAAACTAATGAAAAACTGTTTTTT. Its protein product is CASSQRGGEETNEKLFF.